Presented here are 16 T cell receptor beta chains from one specimen sequenced in a study of memory CD4+ T cells and cytomegalovirus serostatus. Assay: immunoSEQ multiplex PCR; the TCRdb copy retains only in-frame clones and omits some. This table has 55,000 or so clones, 83% appearing once. Single viable CD3+CD4+CD8-CD45RO+ cells were sorted as the memory CD4+ T cells. The sequenced material came from memory CD4+ T cells from blood. The receptors stem from an adult in good health and CMV-seropositive.

The chain's CDR3 is CASSEDVGADTQYF. As DNA, the CDR3 is TGTGCCAGCAGTGAAGACGTGGGGGCAGATACGCAGTATTTT. The chain is built from TRBV2 and TRBJ2-3; tentatively, D is TRBD1 or TRBD2 (5 bases each). From germline, CDR1 is SNHLY and CDR2 FYNNEI. CDR3 length: 14 residues. V lost 1 base and J 4 bases, leaving 9 bases between the germline ends.

This rearrangement joins TRBV4-3 to TRBJ2-3, with 8 nucleotides matching TRBD2. The V segment lost 0 bases and the J segment 1 base; nucleotides outside the gene matches: 3. There are 16 residues in the CDR3. Looked up from germline, CDR1 is LGHNA and CDR2 is YSLEER. The CDR3 coding sequence is TGCGCCAGCAGCCAAGACGCGCGGGGGGGCACAGATACGCAGTATTTT. The encoded protein is CASSQDARGGTDTQYF.

This chain links TRBV2 with TRBJ2-7; a weak D match, TRBD2 (6 bases). CDR3 length equals 12 residues. V lost 4 bases and J lost 6, with 10 bases in between. CDR1 and CDR2 from the germline V gene are SNHLY and FYNNEI. In DNA form, the CDR3 reads TGTGCCAGCAGTGCTAGCGAGATCGAGCAGTACTTC. Translating gives CASSASEIEQYF.

The CDR3 region is CASGGSTDRVRTEAFF. CDR3 bases: TGTGCCAGTGGGGGTTCCACTGACAGGGTGAGAACTGAAGCTTTCTTT. V usage is TRBV28 and J usage is TRBJ1-1; TRBD1 matches 7 bases. The germline V gene encodes CDR1 MDHEN and CDR2 SYDVKM. CDR3 size: 16 residues. Trimming cost V 9 bases and J 5 bases; bases outside gene matches: 18. The whole variable domain, filled in from reference TRBV28 and TRBJ1-1, reads DVKVTQSSRYLVKRTGEKVFLECVQDMDHENMFWYRQDPGLGLRLIYFSYDVKMKEKGDIPEGYSVSREKKERFSLILESASTNQTSMYLCASGGSTDRVRTEAFFGQGTRLTVV.

The chain carries TRBV5-1 and TRBJ2-6, with D tentatively TRBD1 or TRBD2 (6 bases each). Deletions cut 4 bases from V and 4 bases from J, with 18 bases between. The CDR3 sequence is 17 residues long. The germline V gene has CDR1 SGHRS and CDR2 YFSETQ. The CDR3 spells CASSPPGAPAGANVLTF. CDR3 DNA sequence: TGCGCCAGCAGCCCCCCGGGGGCTCCGGCGGGGGCCAACGTCCTGACTTTC.

In its sample, this clone ranks as medium-sized. This chain connects TRBV6-1 to TRBJ2-7, with no clear D. The V and J ends lost 6 bases and 3 bases respectively, with 9 bases between them. The germline V gene encodes CDR1 MNHNS and CDR2 SASEGT. The CDR3 contains 12 residues. This CDR3 is CASSELRYEQYF. As DNA, the CDR3 is TGTGCCAGCAGCGAGCTACGCTACGAGCAGTACTTC.

The chain joins TRBV28 to TRBJ2-7; no definite D call. From germline, CDR1 is MDHEN and CDR2 SYDVKM. Trimming shortened V by 6 bases and J by 6 bases, and 18 bases separated the two germline ends. There are 14 residues in the CDR3. For the CDR3, the DNA is TGTGCCAGCAGAACCTCTCCCCGTTCGGGCGAGCAGTACTTC. It encodes CASRTSPRSGEQYF.

The V gene is TRBV6-6, the J gene TRBJ2-7; 8 bases are shared with TRBD1. The CDR3 has 15 residues. With V trimmed by 10 bases and J by 0 bases, 11 bases remained unmatched. Germline CDR1 MNHNY, CDR2 SVGAGI (reference sequence). The CDR3 sequence: CATHPQDRASYEQYF. CDR3 coding DNA: TGTGCCACTCACCCTCAGGACAGGGCCTCCTACGAGCAGTACTTC.

The chain employs TRBV7-8 and TRBJ1-6; D call uncertain. The CDR3 sequence is 12 residues long. V lost 2 bases, J lost 7 bases, and 3 bases lay in between. Germline V CDR1 and CDR2: SGHVS, FQNEAQ. This CDR3 is CASSLMNSPLHF. Here the CDR3 DNA reads TGTGCCAGCAGCTTAATGAATTCACCCCTCCACTTT.

This chain links TRBV5-4 with TRBJ2-6; D gene unclear. The CDR3 totals 15 residues. The germline gives CDR1 SGHNT, CDR2 YYREEE (reference sequence). V dropped 4 bases and J dropped 4 bases, with 12 bases sitting between them. The CDR3 nucleotides read TGTGCCAGCAGCCCTACAGCATTCGGGGCCAACGTCCTGACTTTC. It translates to CASSPTAFGANVLTF.

The chain recombines TRBV6-5 with TRBJ2-7; no clear D. The CDR3 sequence is 14 residues long. The ends were cut back, 10 bases at V and 2 bases at J, with 18 bases in the middle. Looked up from germline, CDR1 is MNHEY and CDR2 is SVGAGI. The CDR3 DNA follows: TGTGCCACCAGAAAAGAGAGGAGTGCCTACGAGCAGTACTTC. It encodes CATRKERSAYEQYF.

This chain links TRBV19 with TRBJ1-6; 9 nucleotides match TRBD1. V gave up 5 bases and J gave up 8 bases; unmatched junction bases: 4. Germline assignment: CDR1 LNHDA and CDR2 SQIVND (reference sequence). The length of the CDR3 is 14 residues. CDR3 nucleotide sequence: TGTGCCAGTAGTGGCCGGGACAGGGATTCACCCCTCCACTTT. Encoded protein: CASSGRDRDSPLHF. Variable domain in full (rest from reference TRBV19 and TRBJ1-6): DGGITQSPKYLFRKEGQNVTLSCEQNLNHDAMYWYRQDPGQGLRLIYYSQIVNDFQKGDIAEGYSVSREKKESFPLTVTSAQKNPTAFYLCASSGRDRDSPLHFGNGTRLTVT.

This chain links TRBV7-3 with TRBJ2-6; possible D gene TRBD1, 6 bases. Trimming removed 4 bases from V and 4 bases from J, with 29 bases in between. The CDR3 loop spans 21 amino acids. From germline, CDR1 is SGHTA and CDR2 FQGTGA. The CDR3 DNA reads TGTGCCAGCAGCTCTCAAGGGGGAGCGTTCGGTATTAAGTCAGGGGCCAACGTCCTGACTTTC. Amino acids: CASSSQGGAFGIKSGANVLTF.

This sequence joins TRBV5-1 and TRBJ1-1; 8 nucleotides match TRBD1. Germline V gene sequence: CDR1 SGHRS, CDR2 YFSETQ. This CDR3 has 15 residues. Trimming took 4 bases from V and 7 from J; bases not matched to a gene: 12. The CDR3 reads CASSRTTGVKVEAFF. DNA for the CDR3: TGCGCCAGCAGCAGAACGACAGGGGTAAAGGTTGAAGCTTTCTTT.

This clone showed up just once. The rearrangement joins TRBV7-2 to TRBJ1-4; 7 bases are a match to TRBD1. V lost 8 bases and J lost 3; bases outside the gene matches: 12. Germline CDR1 and CDR2: SGHTA and FQGNSA. The CDR3 has 16 amino acids. CDR3 bases: TGTGCCAGCGGCAAACCCAGGGGGGTCCCTAATGAAAAACTGTTTTTT. Protein: CASGKPRGVPNEKLFF.

This chain uses TRBV2 with TRBJ1-6; D may be TRBD1 (5 bases). In germline, CDR1 is SNHLY, CDR2 FYNNEI. The V end lost 5 bases, the J end lost 7 bases, and 24 bases lay between the germline ends. The CDR3 sequence is 18 residues long. The CDR3 DNA reads as TGTGCCAGCAGTACCCGAGGCGGGAGGGGAGGGCGGAATTCACCCCTCCACTTT. Protein product: CASSTRGGRGGRNSPLHF.